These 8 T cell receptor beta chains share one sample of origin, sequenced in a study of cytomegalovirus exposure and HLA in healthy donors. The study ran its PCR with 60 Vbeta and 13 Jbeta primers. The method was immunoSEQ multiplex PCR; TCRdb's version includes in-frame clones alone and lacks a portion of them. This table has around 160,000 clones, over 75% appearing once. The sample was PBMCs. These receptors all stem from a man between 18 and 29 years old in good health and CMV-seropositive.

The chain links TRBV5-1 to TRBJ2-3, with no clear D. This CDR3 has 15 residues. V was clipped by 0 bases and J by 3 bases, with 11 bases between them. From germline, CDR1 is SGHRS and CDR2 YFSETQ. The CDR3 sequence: CASSLEPPRTDTQYF. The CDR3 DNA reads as TGCGCCAGCAGCTTGGAACCGCCTAGGACAGATACGCAGTATTTT.

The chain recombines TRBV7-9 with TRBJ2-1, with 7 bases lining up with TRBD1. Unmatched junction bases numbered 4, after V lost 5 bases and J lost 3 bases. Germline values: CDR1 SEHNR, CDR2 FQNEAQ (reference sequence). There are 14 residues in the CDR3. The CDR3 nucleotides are TGTGCCAGCAGCGGACAGGAGTTCTACAATGAGCAGTTCTTC. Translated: CASSGQEFYNEQFF.

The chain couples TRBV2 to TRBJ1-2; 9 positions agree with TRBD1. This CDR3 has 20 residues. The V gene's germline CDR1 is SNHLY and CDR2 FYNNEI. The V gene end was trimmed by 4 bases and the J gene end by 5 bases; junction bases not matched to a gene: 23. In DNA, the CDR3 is TGTGCCAGCAGTGCGAGTATCCGGGGGACAGGGCACAAACTTCTTTATGGCTACACCTTC. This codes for CASSASIRGTGHKLLYGYTF.

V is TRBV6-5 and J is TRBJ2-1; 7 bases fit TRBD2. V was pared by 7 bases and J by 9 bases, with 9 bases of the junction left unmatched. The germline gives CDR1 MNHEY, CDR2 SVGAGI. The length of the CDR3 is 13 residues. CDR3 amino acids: CASTITGGSEQFF. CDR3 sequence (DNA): TGTGCCAGCACTATAACGGGCGGGAGTGAGCAGTTCTTC.

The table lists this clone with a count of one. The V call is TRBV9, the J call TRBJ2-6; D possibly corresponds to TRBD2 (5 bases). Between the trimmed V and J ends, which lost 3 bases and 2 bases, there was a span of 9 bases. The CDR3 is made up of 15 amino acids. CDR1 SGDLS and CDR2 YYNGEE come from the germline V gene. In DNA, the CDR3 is TGTGCCAGCAGCGGCCCGGGAACTGGGGCCAACGTCCTGACTTTC. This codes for CASSGPGTGANVLTF.

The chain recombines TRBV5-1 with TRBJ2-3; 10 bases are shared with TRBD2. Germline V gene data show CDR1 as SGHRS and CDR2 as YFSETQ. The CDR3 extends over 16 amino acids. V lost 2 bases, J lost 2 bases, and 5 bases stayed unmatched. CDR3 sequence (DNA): TGCGCCAGCAGCTTTCTAGCGGGGGCCTCCACAGATACGCAGTATTTT. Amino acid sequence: CASSFLAGASTDTQYF.

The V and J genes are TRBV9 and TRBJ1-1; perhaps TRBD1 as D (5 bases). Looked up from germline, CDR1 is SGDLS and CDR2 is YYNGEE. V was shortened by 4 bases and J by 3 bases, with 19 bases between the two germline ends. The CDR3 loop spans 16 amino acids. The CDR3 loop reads CASSPSTGDLDTEAFF. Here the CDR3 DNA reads TGTGCCAGCAGCCCTTCCACGGGGGATCTTGACACTGAAGCTTTCTTT. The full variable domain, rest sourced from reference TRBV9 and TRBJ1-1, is DSGVTQTPKHLITATGQRVTLRCSPRSGDLSVYWYQQSLDQGLQFLIQYYNGEERAKGNILERFSAQQFPDLHSELNLSSLELGDSALYFCASSPSTGDLDTEAFFGQGTRLTVV.

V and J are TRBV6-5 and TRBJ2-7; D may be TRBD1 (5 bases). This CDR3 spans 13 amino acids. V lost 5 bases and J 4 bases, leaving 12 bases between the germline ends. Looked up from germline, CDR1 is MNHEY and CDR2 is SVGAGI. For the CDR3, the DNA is TGTGCCAGCAGTGTACAGGACAAATACGAGCAGTACTTC. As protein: CASSVQDKYEQYF.